This TCR beta chain came from a study of metastatic and nonmetastatic thyroid tumors. TCRdb redid the clone calls on the PCR reads using MiXCR. The table has under 25,000 clones, 22% seen once. Turning to this clone: Its antigen remains unknown.

Study observations and caveats: Versus benign nodules, malignant thyroid tumors reportedly had significantly higher TCR beta diversity, in blood and tumor.

The V end lost 6 bases, the J end lost 0 bases, and 12 bases lay between the germline ends. The CDR3 is made up of 14 amino acids. Germline V gene sequence: CDR1 LGHDT, CDR2 YNNKEL (reference sequence). No patient had received any treatment before thyroid surgery. The sample was adjacent normal tissue. The chain uses TRBV3-1 and TRBJ2-7; D ambiguous. This receptor was taken from a female donor with papillary thyroid cancer or a benign thyroid nodule (not recorded which). Some clones in this sample may be carry-over from other donors' samples. CDR3 sequence (DNA): TGTGCCAGCAGTCCGACGGTTAGCTCCTACGAGCAGTACTTC. Protein product: CASSPTVSSYEQYF.